This T cell receptor beta chain derives from a study of blood T cell repertoires in COVID-19. At the level of the study: Acute and convalescent COVID-19 samples came from the United States, Italy and Spain. T cells, B-cell-depleted T cells, or PBMCs provided the cDNA or gDNA that served as material.

As originally analysed: Estimates of nucleated cell counts were drawn from the amplification of reference gene primers. Data came from immunoSEQ multiplex PCR; TCRdb stores just in-frame clones and leaves some out. The V and J calls and clone size are taken from that table; D and trimming were inferred from the DNA. The table lists 140,000 to 150,000 clones, 81% of them singletons. CDR1 is SGHTA, CDR2 FQGTGA, per germline. After removal of 1 base from V and 3 bases from J, the junction contained 5 bases not matched to a gene. This CDR3 spans 15 amino acids. Sequenced input: peripheral blood. The chain uses TRBV7-3 and TRBJ2-7; 8 bases align to TRBD1. The TCR sequence derives from a human donor in a cohort sampled during active COVID-19. The CDR3 sequence: CASSLRAGGLYEQYF. CDR3 bases: TGTGCCAGCAGCTTAAGGGCAGGGGGCCTCTACGAGCAGTACTTC.